The rows below give T cell receptor beta chains drawn from one sample of a study of blood T cells in healthy people across ages. A single record per CDR3 protein comes from TCRdb applying MiXCR to the 5' RACE reads. The sample lists over 600,000 distinct CDR3 sequences, approximately 40% occurring once. Sequenced: blood. The receptors here all came from an elderly man in good health. CDR3s include the opening cysteine and the closing phenylalanine or tryptophan. A D gene is named only where the DNA matches it firmly. Size is omitted from some rows. Given values are once, few, many or a class for expanded clones.

D gene,V gene,J gene,clone size,CDR3 DNA,CDR3 protein
.,TRBV7-7,TRBJ2-2,few,TGTGCTAGCAGCCCGGGAGTCAGGAACACCGGGGAGCTGTTTTTT,CASSPGVRNTGELFF
TRBD2,TRBV28,TRBJ2-1,few,TGTGCCAGCACCGGACTAGTTTTCCAGGAGCAGTTCTTC,CASTGLVFQEQFF
.,TRBV5-6,TRBJ2-6,few,TGTGCCAGCAGCTTGGATGGGGTGACCCCATCTGGGGCCAACGTCCTGACTTTC,CASSLDGVTPSGANVLTF
TRBD2,TRBV20-1,TRBJ2-5,once,TGCAGTGCTAGCCCCCTAGCGGGGGGAGAGACCCAGTACTTC,CSASPLAGGETQYF
.,TRBV12-3/TRBV12-4,TRBJ2-4,few,TGTGCCAGCAGTGATCTAGCCAAAAACATTCAGTACTTC,CASSDLAKNIQYF
.,TRBV10-3,TRBJ2-1,many,TGTGCCATCAGCCCGGACGGCAATTTCTACAATGAGCAGTTCTTC,CAISPDGNFYNEQFF
.,TRBV6-5,TRBJ2-5,.,TGTGCCAGCAGTCACGACAGGTCGGCCGAAGGGACCCAGTACTTC,CASSHDRSAEGTQYF
.,TRBV27,TRBJ2-7,.,TGTGCCAGCAGTCCAAAGGCAGGGAGCTTCTACGAGCAGTACTTC,CASSPKAGSFYEQYF
.,TRBV7-6,TRBJ2-7,few,TGTGCCAGCAGCTTAACGGCAGGGATAACCTACGAGCAGTACTTC,CASSLTAGITYEQYF
.,TRBV10-2,TRBJ1-1,few,TGCGCCAGCAGGGACAACACTGAAGCTTTTTTT,CASRDNTEAFF
.,TRBV6-2/TRBV6-3,TRBJ2-7,.,TGTGCCAGCAGTGAGACCGGGAACTACGAGCAGTACTTC,CASSETGNYEQYF
.,TRBV7-7,TRBJ2-1,few,TGTGCTAGCAGCTTAGAGGTTTACGGGACAGCCGGGAGAAATGAGCAGTTCTTC,CASSLEVYGTAGRNEQFF
.,TRBV7-2,TRBJ2-5,few,TGTACTGGGGGGGAGACCCAGTACTTC,CTGGETQYF
.,TRBV11-1,TRBJ2-7,many,TGTGCCAGCACCCCAGATCACTCCTACGAGCAGTACTTC,CASTPDHSYEQYF
TRBD1,TRBV9,TRBJ2-5,few,TGTGCCAGCAGCGTATCGATCGGGACAGGGGCGCGGGAGACCCAGTACTTC,CASSVSIGTGARETQYF
.,TRBV7-8,TRBJ2-1,.,TGTGCCAGCAGCTTGGGGGTTCGCCACAATGAGCAGTTCTTC,CASSLGVRHNEQFF
TRBD2,TRBV20-1,TRBJ2-1,many,TGCAGTGCTAGAAGACGGAGCGGGGGTCGCAATGAGCAGTTCTTC,CSARRRSGGRNEQFF
.,TRBV20-1,TRBJ2-1,few,TGCAGTGCTAGAGAGGAGTACAATGAGCAGTTCTTC,CSAREEYNEQFF
.,TRBV27,TRBJ1-2,few,TGTGCCAGCAGTGCGTTAACAGGAATTGGAGGCTACACCTTC,CASSALTGIGGYTF
.,TRBV3-1,TRBJ1-5,.,TGTGCCAGCAGCCAAGATAGCTTTAGCAATCAGCCCCAGCATTTT,CASSQDSFSNQPQHF
.,TRBV7-3,TRBJ2-5,.,TGTGCCAGCAGCTTAACAGGTTCAGGGCTGGAGACCCAGTACTTC,CASSLTGSGLETQYF
TRBD2,TRBV6-2/TRBV6-3,TRBJ2-7,.,TGTGCCAGCGGACCGGGACTAGCGGGGCCCTACGAGCAGTACTTC,CASGPGLAGPYEQYF
.,TRBV29-1,TRBJ1-1,.,TGCAGCGCGAGACTGAACACGTTGAACACTGAAGCTTTCTTT,CSARLNTLNTEAFF
.,TRBV29-1,TRBJ2-7,.,TGCAGCGCCGTCCTGGGGGGCTCCTACGAGCAGTACTTC,CSAVLGGSYEQYF
.,TRBV28,TRBJ2-7,.,TGTGCCAGCAGTACAGCGGGCCGCTACGAGCAGTACTTC,CASSTAGRYEQYF
.,TRBV6-6,TRBJ2-1,.,TGTGCCAGCAGCAACGATGTCGGCAATGAGCAGTTCTTC,CASSNDVGNEQFF
TRBD1,TRBV5-1,TRBJ2-3,.,TGCGCCAGCAGTCCGGGACAGTATACGCAGTATTTT,CASSPGQYTQYF
.,TRBV11-2,TRBJ1-2,few,TGTGCCAGCAGCCCCCGCAGAAATTATGGCTATGGCTACACCTTC,CASSPRRNYGYGYTF
.,TRBV7-9,TRBJ2-1,.,TGTGCCATCTTGATCGGGGGAGTTGGGAGCAGTGAGCAGTTCTTC,CAILIGGVGSSEQFF
.,TRBV25-1,TRBJ1-2,few,TGTGCCAGCACCCAAAGGGGGGGGAGCGGCTACACCTTC,CASTQRGGSGYTF
.,TRBV6-2/TRBV6-3,TRBJ2-1,.,TGTGCCAGCAGACACGGAACAGGGAGGATCGAGCAGTTCTTC,CASRHGTGRIEQFF
TRBD2,TRBV9,TRBJ2-1,few,TGTGCCAGCAGCGAAAGCGGGATAGCCTACAATGAGCAGTTCTTC,CASSESGIAYNEQFF
.,TRBV11-2,TRBJ2-5,few,TGTGCCAGCACCTTGCGACTAGGGGAAGAGACCCAGTACTTC,CASTLRLGEETQYF
.,TRBV29-1,TRBJ1-1,few,TGCAGCGTTGTCCCCAACGGAAGAGCGGCTTTCTTT,CSVVPNGRAAFF
.,TRBV10-1,TRBJ1-1,few,TGCGCCAGCAGTGAGGGGGGGGCCGGGAACACTGAAGCTTTCTTT,CASSEGGAGNTEAFF
TRBD2,TRBV7-2,TRBJ2-1,many,TGTGCCAGCAGCTCGACTAGCGGGAGATCCCATGAGCAGTTCTTC,CASSSTSGRSHEQFF
TRBD1,TRBV20-1,TRBJ1-1,.,TGCAGTGCGAAGGAGACAGGGTATGGAGCTTTCTTT,CSAKETGYGAFF
TRBD2,TRBV6-2/TRBV6-3,TRBJ2-1,many,TGTGCCAGCAGTAGACTAGCGGGTACTTTCAATGAGCAGTTCTTC,CASSRLAGTFNEQFF
.,TRBV27,TRBJ1-5,.,TGTGCCAGCAGTTTTAGGGGTATTTATCAGCCCCAGCATTTT,CASSFRGIYQPQHF
.,TRBV15,TRBJ2-7,.,TGTGCCACCAGCAGGGGCGGGTCCTACGAGCAGTACTTC,CATSRGGSYEQYF
TRBD2,TRBV18,TRBJ2-2,.,TGTGCCAGCTCACGACAGACTAGCGGGATCGACACCGGGGAGCTGTTTTTT,CASSRQTSGIDTGELFF
.,TRBV5-1,TRBJ2-1,few,TGCGCCAGCAGCCCAAGACAGACGGGAGCCAGCTCCTACAATGAGCAGTTCTTC,CASSPRQTGASSYNEQFF
TRBD2,TRBV6-1,TRBJ2-2,.,TGTGCCAGCGGGCGTTTGTTTGGAGTAGCGGGAAACACCGGGGAGCTGTTTTTT,CASGRLFGVAGNTGELFF
.,TRBV14,TRBJ1-1,.,TGTGCCAGCAAACGGTCAGGGGCCTCGCGTCGTAACACTGAAGCTTTCTTT,CASKRSGASRRNTEAFF
.,TRBV11-2,TRBJ2-1,.,TGTGCCAGCAGTAACCCCCCAGAGACCCAGTTCTTC,CASSNPPETQFF
.,TRBV29-1,TRBJ1-2,many,TGCAGCGTTGAGGAGAGGGAGGACCACTATGGCTACACCTTC,CSVEEREDHYGYTF
TRBD2,TRBV12-3/TRBV12-4,TRBJ2-1,many,TGTGCCAGCAGGGCCTACGCGGCGGGAGACGGTGAGCAGTTCTTC,CASRAYAAGDGEQFF
TRBD2,TRBV6-5,TRBJ2-5,.,TGTGCCAGCAGCCGAGGGACTAGCGGGAGAGAGGAGACCCAGTACTTC,CASSRGTSGREETQYF
.,TRBV29-1,TRBJ2-7,.,TGCAGCGTCCAGACGGGCGACGAGCAGTACTTC,CSVQTGDEQYF
TRBD1,TRBV27,TRBJ1-2,.,TGTGCCAGCAGTTTCTGGAGGGGGCAGGACTACACCTTC,CASSFWRGQDYTF